This T cell receptor beta chain was found in a study of T cell responses to AZD1222 COVID-19 vaccine. Turning to the study itself: Pooled together were second doses at about 4 or about 12 weeks.

CDR1 and CDR2 from the germline V gene are ENHRY and SYGVKD. The CDR3 spans 15 residues. The germline V and J ends were trimmed by 4 bases and 2 bases, with 15 bases remaining between them. As concerns this clone: As yet, its antigen is unknown.

Findings and caveats of the study: Repertoires were sampled only after the peak T cell response. The study identified only a handful of AZD1222 recipients as seropositive at baseline.

Sequenced by immunoSEQ multiplex PCR; TCRdb stores in-frame clones only, minus some. The table records about 130,000 clones, about 87% of them present only once. The material sequenced was peripheral blood, taken on day 0 of AZD1222 vaccination. The source is an adult in good health. The chain uses TRBV10-3 and TRBJ2-7; tentatively, D is TRBD1 or TRBD2 (7 bases each). This CDR3 reads CAISGEGAQPYEQYF. The CDR3 DNA sequence: TGTGCCATCAGTGGGGAGGGGGCGCAACCCTACGAGCAGTACTTC.